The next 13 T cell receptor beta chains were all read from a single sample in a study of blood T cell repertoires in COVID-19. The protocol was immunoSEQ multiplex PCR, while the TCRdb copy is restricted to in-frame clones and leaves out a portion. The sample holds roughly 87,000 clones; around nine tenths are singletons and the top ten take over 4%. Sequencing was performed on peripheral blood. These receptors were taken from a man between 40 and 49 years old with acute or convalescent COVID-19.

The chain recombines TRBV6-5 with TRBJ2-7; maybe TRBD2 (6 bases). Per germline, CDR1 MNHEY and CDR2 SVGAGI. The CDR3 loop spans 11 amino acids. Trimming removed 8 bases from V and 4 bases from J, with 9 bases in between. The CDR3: CASAGLYEQYF. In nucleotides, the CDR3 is TGTGCCAGCGCGGGACTTTACGAGCAGTACTTC.

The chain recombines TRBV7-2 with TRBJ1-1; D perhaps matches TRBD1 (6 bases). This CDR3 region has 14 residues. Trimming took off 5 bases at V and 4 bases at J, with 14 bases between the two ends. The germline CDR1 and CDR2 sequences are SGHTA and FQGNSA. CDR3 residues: CASSPLQGTTEAFF. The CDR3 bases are TGTGCCAGCAGCCCGCTTCAGGGGACCACTGAAGCTTTCTTT.

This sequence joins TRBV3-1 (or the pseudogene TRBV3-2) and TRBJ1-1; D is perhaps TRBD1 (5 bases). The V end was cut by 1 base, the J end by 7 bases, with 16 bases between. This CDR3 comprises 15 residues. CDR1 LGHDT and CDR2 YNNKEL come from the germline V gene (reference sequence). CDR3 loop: CASSQGTGVGSEAFF. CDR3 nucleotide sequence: TGTGCCAGCAGCCAAGGAACGGGGGTCGGGAGTGAAGCTTTCTTT.

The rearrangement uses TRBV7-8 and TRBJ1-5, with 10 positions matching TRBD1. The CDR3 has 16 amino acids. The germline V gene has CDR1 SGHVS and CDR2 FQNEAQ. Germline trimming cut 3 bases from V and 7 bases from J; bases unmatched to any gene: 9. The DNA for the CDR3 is TGTGCCAGCAGCTTCCGGAGGACAGGGGGGTACCAGCCCCAGCATTTT. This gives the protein CASSFRRTGGYQPQHF.

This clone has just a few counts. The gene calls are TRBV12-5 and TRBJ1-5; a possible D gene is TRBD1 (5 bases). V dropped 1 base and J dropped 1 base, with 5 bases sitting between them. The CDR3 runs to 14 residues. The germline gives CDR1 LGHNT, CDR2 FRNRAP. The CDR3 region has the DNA TGTGCTAGTGGTTTGGGACAGAGCAATCAGCCCCAGCATTTT. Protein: CASGLGQSNQPQHF.

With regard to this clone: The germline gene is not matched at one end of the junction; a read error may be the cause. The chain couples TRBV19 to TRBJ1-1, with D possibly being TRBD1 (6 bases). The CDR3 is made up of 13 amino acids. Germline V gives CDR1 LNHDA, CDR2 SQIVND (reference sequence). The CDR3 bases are TGTGCCAGTAGCAACGATCGGGACACCGAAGCTTTCTTT. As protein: CASSNDRDTEAFF. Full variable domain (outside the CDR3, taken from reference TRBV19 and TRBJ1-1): DGGITQSPKYLFRKEGQNVTLSCEQNLNHDAMYWYRQDPGQGLRLIYYSQIVNDFQKGDIAEGYSVSREKKESFPLTVTSAQKNPTAFYLCASSNDRDTEAFFGQGTRLTVV.

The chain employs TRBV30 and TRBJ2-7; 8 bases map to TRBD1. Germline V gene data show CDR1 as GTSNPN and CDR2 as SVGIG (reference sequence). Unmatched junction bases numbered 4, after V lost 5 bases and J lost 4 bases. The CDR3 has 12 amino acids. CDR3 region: CAWAGGAYEQYF. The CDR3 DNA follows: TGTGCCTGGGCAGGGGGCGCTTACGAGCAGTACTTC. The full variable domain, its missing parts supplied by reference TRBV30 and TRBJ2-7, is SQTIHQWPATLVQPVGSPLSLECTVEGTSNPNLYWYRQAAGRGLQLLFYSVGIGQISSEVPQNLSASRPQDRQFILSSKKLLLSDSGFYLCAWAGGAYEQYFGPGTRLTVT.

CDR3 DNA: TGTGCCAGTAGTCGCAACTTCGGGACAGGGCCCGAAGGCAATCAGCCCCAGCATTTT. Its translation is CASSRNFGTGPEGNQPQHF. The chain uses TRBV19 and TRBJ1-5; 9 bases agree with TRBD1. Germline trimming cut 5 bases from V and 2 bases from J; bases unmatched to any gene: 16. Germline CDR1 LNHDA, CDR2 SQIVND (reference sequence). The CDR3 spans 19 residues.

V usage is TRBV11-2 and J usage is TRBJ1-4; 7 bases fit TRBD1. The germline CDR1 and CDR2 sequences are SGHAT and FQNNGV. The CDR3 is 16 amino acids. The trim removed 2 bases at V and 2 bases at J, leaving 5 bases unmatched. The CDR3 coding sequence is TGTGCCAGCAGCTTATTACAGGGGATGACTAATGAAAAACTGTTTTTT. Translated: CASSLLQGMTNEKLFF.

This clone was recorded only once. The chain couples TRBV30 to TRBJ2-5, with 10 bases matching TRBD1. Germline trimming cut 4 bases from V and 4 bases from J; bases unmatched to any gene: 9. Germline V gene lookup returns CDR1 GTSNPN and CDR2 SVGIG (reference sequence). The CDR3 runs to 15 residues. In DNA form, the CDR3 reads TGTGCCTGGATCAAGGACAGGGGGGCCGCAGAGACCCAGTACTTC. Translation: CAWIKDRGAAETQYF.

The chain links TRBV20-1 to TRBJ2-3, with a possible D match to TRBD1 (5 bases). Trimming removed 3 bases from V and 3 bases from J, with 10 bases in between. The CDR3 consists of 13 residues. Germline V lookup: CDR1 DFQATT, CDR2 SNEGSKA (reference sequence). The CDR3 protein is CSASFQGTDTQYF. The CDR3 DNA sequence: TGCAGTGCTAGTTTTCAGGGAACAGATACGCAGTATTTT.

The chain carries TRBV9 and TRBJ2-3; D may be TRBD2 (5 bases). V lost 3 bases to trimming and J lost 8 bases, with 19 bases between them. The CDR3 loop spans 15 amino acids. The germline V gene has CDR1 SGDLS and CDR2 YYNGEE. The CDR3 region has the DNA TGTGCCAGCAGCGCAGATTGGTTCGGAGGAGGTACGCAGTATTTT. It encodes CASSADWFGGGTQYF. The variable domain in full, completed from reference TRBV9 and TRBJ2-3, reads DSGVTQTPKHLITATGQRVTLRCSPRSGDLSVYWYQQSLDQGLQFLIQYYNGEERAKGNILERFSAQQFPDLHSELNLSSLELGDSALYFCASSADWFGGGTQYFGPGTRLTVL.

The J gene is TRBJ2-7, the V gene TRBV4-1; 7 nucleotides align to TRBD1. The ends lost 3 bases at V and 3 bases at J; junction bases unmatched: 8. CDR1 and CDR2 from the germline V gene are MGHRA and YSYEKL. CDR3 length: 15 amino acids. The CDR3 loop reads CASSHPGQSVYEQYF. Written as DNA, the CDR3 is TGCGCCAGCAGCCACCCGGGACAGTCAGTCTACGAGCAGTACTTC.